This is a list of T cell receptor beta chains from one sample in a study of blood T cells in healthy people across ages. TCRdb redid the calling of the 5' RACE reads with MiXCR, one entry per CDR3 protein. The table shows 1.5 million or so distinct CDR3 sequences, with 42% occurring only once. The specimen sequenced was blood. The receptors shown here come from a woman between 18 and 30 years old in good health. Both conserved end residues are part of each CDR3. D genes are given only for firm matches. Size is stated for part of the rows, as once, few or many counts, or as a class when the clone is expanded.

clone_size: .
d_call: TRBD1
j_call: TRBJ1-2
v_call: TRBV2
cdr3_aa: CASNLDRAYGYTF
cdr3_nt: TGTGCCAGCAACCTGGACAGGGCCTATGGCTACACCTTC

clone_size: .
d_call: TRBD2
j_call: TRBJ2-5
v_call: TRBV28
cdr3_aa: CASTLTSGDYNEQYF
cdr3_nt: TGTGCCAGCACCCTAACTAGCGGAGATTACAATGAGCAGTACTTC

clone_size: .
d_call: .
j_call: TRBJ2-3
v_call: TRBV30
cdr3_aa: CAWSKGLVSTDTQYF
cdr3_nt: TGTGCCTGGAGTAAAGGGCTGGTAAGCACAGATACGCAGTATTTT

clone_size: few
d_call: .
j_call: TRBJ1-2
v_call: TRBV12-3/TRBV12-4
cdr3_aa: CASSLNGRMKWGYTF
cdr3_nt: TGTGCCAGCAGTTTAAACGGCAGAATGAAGTGGGGCTACACCTTC

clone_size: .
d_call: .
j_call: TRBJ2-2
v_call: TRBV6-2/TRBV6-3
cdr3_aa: CASKRTNTGELFF
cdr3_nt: TGTGCCAGCAAACGGACTAACACCGGGGAGCTGTTTTTT

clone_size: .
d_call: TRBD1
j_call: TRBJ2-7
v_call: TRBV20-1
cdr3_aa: CSARQQGRPYEQYF
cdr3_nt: TGCAGTGCTAGACAACAGGGGCGCCCTTACGAGCAGTACTTC

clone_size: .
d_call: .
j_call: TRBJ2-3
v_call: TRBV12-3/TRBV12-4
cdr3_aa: CASAVGFTDTQYF
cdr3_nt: TGTGCCAGCGCTGTCGGGTTCACAGATACGCAGTATTTT

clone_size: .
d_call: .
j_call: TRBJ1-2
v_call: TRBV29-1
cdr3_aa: CSVEDRGEYGYTF
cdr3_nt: TGCAGCGTTGAAGATCGGGGGGAATATGGCTACACCTTC

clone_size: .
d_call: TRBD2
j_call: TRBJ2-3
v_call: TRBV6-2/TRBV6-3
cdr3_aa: CASSHGGLAGDTQYF
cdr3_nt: TGTGCCAGCAGTCACGGGGGACTAGCCGGAGATACGCAGTATTTT

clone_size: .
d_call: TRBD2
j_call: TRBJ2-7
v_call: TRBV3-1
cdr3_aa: CASSQDSLAEGYEQYF
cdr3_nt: TGTGCCAGCAGCCAAGATTCACTAGCGGAGGGGTACGAGCAGTACTTC

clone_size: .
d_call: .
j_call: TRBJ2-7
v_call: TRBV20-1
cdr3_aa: CSATPGYEQYF
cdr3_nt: TGCAGTGCTACCCCCGGCTACGAGCAGTACTTC

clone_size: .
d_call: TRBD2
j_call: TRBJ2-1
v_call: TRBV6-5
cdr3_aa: CASSYRPGLAGQNGIQNEQFF
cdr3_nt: TGTGCCAGCAGTTATCGACCTGGACTAGCGGGACAAAATGGGATACAAAATGAGCAGTTCTTC

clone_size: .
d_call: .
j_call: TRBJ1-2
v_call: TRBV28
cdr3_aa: CASSLWGTPYGYTF
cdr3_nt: TGTGCCAGCAGTTTATGGGGGACCCCTTATGGCTACACCTTC

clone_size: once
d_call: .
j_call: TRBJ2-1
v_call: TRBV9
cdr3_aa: CASSVEGLYEQFF
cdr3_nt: TGTGCCAGCAGCGTAGAGGGGCTCTATGAGCAGTTCTTC

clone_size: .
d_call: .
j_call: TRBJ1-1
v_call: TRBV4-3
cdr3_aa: CTSSQDHGGRTEAFF
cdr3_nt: TGCACCAGCAGCCAAGATCACGGGGGTCGGACTGAAGCTTTCTTT

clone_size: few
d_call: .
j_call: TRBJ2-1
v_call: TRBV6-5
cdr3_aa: CASRPTSTSYNEQFF
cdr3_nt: TGTGCCAGCAGACCTACTAGTACGTCCTACAATGAGCAGTTCTTC

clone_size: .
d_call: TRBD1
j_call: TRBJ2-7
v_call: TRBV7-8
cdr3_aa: CASSRIGTGDPYEQYF
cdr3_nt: TGTGCCAGCAGCCGAATCGGGACAGGGGACCCTTACGAGCAGTACTTC

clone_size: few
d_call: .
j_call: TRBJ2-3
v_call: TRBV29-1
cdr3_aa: CSVEGGARTDTQYF
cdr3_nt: TGCAGCGTTGAAGGGGGGGCACGCACAGATACGCAGTATTTT

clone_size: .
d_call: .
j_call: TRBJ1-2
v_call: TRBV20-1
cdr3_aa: CSARDINSGYGYTF
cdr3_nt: TGCAGTGCTAGAGATATAAACTCGGGCTATGGCTACACCTTC

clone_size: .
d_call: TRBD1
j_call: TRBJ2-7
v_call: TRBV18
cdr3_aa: CASSPSLTGLYEQYF
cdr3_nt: TGTGCCAGCTCACCGAGTTTGACAGGGCTGTACGAGCAGTACTTC

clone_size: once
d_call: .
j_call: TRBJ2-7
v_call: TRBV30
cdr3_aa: CAWMGDYEQYF
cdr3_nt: TGTGCCTGGATGGGGGACTACGAGCAGTACTTC

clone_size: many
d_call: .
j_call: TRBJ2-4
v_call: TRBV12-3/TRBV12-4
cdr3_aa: CASTIPHRNIQYF
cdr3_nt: TGTGCCAGCACCATACCTCACCGGAACATTCAGTACTTC

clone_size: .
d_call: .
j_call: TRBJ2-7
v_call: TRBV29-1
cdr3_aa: CSGGGWASYEQYF
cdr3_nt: TGCAGCGGTGGCGGGTGGGCTTCCTACGAGCAGTACTTC

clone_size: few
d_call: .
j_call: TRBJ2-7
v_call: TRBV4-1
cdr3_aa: CASSQEGGREQYF
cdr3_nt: TGCGCCAGCAGCCAAGAAGGTGGTAGAGAGCAGTACTTC

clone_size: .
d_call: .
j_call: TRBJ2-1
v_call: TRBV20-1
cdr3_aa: CSARDRTTYNEQFF
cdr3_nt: TGCAGTGCTAGAGATAGAACTACCTACAATGAGCAGTTCTTC

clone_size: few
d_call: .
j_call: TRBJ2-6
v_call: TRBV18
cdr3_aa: CASSDRETGANVLTF
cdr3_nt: TGTGCCAGCTCAGACAGAGAGACGGGGGCCAACGTCCTGACTTTC

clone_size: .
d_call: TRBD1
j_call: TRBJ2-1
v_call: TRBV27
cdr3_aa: CASSLRRGPEQFF
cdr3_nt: TGTGCCAGCAGTTTACGTAGGGGGCCTGAGCAGTTCTTC

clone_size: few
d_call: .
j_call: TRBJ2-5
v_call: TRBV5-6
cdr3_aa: CASSHGLIQETQYF
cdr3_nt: TGTGCCAGCAGCCATGGACTGATCCAAGAGACCCAGTACTTC

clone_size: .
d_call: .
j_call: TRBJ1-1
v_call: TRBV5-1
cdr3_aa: CASSTDGMNTEAFF
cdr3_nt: TGCGCCAGCAGCACCGACGGAATGAACACTGAAGCTTTCTTT

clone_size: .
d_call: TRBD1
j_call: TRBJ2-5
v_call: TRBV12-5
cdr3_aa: CASGLDRGQGVVETQYF
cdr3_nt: TGTGCTAGTGGTTTGGACCGGGGACAGGGTGTTGTGGAGACCCAGTACTTC

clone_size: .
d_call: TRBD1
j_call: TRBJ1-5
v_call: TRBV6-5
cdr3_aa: CASTPRTGNDQPQHF
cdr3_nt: TGTGCCAGCACCCCACGGACAGGGAACGATCAGCCCCAGCATTTT

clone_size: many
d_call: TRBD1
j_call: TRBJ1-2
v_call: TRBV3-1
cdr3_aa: CASSQGAYGYTF
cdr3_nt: TGTGCCAGCAGTCAGGGGGCGTATGGCTACACCTTC

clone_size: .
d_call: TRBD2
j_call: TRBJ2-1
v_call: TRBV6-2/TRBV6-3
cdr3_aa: CASSRLAGVVVEQFF
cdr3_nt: TGTGCCAGCAGTCGACTAGCGGGAGTGGTGGTTGAGCAGTTCTTC

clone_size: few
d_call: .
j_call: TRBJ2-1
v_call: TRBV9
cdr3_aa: CASSSHSGEQFF
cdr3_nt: TGTGCCAGCAGCTCCCACTCGGGAGAGCAGTTCTTC

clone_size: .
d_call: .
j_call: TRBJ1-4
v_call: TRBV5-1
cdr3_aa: CASSLVGGYNEKLFF
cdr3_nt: TGCGCCAGCAGCTTGGTAGGGGGATACAATGAAAAACTGTTTTTT

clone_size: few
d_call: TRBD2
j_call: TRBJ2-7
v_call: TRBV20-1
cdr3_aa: CSVIAGRAYHEQYF
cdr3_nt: TGCAGTGTCATAGCCGGGAGGGCCTACCACGAGCAGTACTTC

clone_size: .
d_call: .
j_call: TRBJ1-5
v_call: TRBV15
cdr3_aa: CATSIGSNQPQHF
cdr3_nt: TGTGCCACCAGCATTGGCAGCAATCAGCCCCAGCATTTT

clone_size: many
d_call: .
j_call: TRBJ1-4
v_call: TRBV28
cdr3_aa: CASSLFSGGDNEKLFF
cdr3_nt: TGTGCCAGCAGCCTATTCTCGGGAGGGGATAATGAAAAACTGTTTTTT

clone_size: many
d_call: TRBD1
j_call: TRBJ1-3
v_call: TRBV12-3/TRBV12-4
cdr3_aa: CASTDRAVGNTIYF
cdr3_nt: TGTGCCAGTACGGACAGGGCGGTTGGAAACACCATATATTTT

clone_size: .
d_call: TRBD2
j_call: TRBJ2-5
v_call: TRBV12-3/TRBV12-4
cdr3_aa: CASSRTSVQETQYF
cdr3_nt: TGTGCCAGCAGCAGGACTAGCGTCCAAGAGACCCAGTACTTC

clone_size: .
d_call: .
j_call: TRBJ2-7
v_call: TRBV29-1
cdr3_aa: CSVRHPSDFDEQYF
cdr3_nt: TGCAGCGTTCGACACCCGTCAGATTTCGATGAGCAGTACTTC

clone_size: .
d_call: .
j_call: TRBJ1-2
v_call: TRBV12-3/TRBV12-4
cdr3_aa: CASSSGFRQEGRSLSDYGYTF
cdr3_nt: TGTGCCAGCAGTTCAGGGTTTAGGCAAGAAGGGAGGAGTCTCAGTGACTATGGCTACACCTTC

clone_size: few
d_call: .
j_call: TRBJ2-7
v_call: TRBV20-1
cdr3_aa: CSARVGAGSYEQYF
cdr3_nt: TGCAGTGCTAGAGTGGGGGCTGGATCCTACGAGCAGTACTTC

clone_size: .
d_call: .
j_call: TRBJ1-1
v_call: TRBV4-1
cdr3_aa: CASSQQGSDTEAFF
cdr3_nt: TGCGCCAGCAGCCAACAGGGGAGCGACACTGAAGCTTTCTTT

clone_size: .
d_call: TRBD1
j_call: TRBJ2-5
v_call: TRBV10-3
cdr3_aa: CAISERDRGSETQYF
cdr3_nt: TGTGCCATCAGTGAGAGGGACAGGGGTTCAGAGACCCAGTACTTC

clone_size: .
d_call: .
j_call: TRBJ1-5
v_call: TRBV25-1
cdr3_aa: CASSEVGAGQPQHF
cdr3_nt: TGTGCCAGCAGTGAGGTGGGGGCTGGACAGCCCCAGCATTTT

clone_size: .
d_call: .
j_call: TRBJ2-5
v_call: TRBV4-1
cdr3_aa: CASSQSLAPSGETQYF
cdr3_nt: TGCGCCAGCAGCCAATCTTTGGCTCCCTCTGGTGAGACCCAGTACTTC

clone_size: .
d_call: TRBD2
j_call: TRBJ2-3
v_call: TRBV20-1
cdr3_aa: CSAKLSGRAPDTQYF
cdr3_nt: TGCAGTGCTAAACTTAGCGGGAGGGCCCCAGATACGCAGTATTTT

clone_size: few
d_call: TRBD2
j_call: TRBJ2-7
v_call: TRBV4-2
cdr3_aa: CASSQGLAANYEQYF
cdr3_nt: TGTGCCAGCAGCCAAGGTCTAGCGGCCAACTACGAGCAGTACTTC

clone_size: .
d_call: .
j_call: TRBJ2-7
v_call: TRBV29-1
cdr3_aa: CSVEPTENSYEQYF
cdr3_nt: TGCAGCGTTGAACCGACAGAGAACTCCTACGAGCAGTACTTC

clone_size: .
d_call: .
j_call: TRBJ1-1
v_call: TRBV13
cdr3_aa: CASSLEGLRIAEAFF
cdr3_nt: TGTGCCAGCAGCTTAGAAGGGCTTAGGATCGCTGAAGCTTTCTTT

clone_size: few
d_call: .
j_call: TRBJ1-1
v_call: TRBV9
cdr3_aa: CASSVGGRGTEAFF
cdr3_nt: TGTGCCAGCAGTGTGGGAGGGAGGGGAACTGAAGCTTTCTTT

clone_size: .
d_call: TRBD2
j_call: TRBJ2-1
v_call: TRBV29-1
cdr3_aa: CSATTSGRGNEQFF
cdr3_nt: TGCAGCGCAACGACTAGCGGGAGGGGCAATGAGCAGTTCTTC

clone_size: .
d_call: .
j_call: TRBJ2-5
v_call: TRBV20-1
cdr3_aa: CSASGSQETQYF
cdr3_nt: TGCAGTGCTAGCGGGAGTCAAGAGACCCAGTACTTC

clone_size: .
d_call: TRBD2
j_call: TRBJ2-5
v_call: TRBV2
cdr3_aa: CASSEEREGLGETQYF
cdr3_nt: TGTGCCAGCAGTGAAGAGCGGGAGGGCCTAGGAGAGACCCAGTACTTC

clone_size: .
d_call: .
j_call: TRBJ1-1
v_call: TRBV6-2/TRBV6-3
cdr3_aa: CASSRLTPEAFF
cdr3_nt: TGTGCCAGCAGCCGCTTGACACCTGAAGCTTTCTTT

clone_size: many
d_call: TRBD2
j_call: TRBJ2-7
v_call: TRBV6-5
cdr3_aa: CASSYGTSGEHEQYF
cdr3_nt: TGTGCCAGCAGTTACGGGACTAGCGGGGAGCACGAGCAGTACTTC